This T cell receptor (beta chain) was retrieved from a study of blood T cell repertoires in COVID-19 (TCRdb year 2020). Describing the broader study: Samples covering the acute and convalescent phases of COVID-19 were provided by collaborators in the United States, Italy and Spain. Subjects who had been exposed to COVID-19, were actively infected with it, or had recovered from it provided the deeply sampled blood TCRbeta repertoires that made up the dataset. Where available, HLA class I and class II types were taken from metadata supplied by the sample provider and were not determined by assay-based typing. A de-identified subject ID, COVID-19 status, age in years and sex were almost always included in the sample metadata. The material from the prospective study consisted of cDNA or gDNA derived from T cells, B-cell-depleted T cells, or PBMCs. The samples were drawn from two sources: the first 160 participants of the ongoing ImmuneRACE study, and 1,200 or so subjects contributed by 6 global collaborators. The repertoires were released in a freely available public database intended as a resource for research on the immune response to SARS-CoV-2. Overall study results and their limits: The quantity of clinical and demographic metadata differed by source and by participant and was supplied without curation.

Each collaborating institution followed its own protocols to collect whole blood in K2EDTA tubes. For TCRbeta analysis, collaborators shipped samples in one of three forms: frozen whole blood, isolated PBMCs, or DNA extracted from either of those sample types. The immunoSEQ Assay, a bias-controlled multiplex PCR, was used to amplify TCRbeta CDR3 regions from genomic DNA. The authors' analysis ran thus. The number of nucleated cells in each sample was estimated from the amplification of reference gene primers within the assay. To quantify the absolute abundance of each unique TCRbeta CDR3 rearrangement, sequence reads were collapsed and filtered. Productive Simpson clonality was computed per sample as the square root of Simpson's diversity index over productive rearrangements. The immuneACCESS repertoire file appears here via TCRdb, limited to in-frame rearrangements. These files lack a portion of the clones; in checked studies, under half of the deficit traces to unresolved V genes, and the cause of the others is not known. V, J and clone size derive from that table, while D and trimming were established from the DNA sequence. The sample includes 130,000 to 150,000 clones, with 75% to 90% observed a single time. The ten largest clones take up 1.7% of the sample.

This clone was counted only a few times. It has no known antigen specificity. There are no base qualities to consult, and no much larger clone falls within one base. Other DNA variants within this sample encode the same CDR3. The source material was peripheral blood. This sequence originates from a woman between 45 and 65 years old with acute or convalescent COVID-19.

CDR3 region: CASSQAGQGNQPQHF. At the DNA level, the sequence is TGTGCCAGCAGCCAAGCGGGACAGGGAAATCAGCCCCAGCATTTT. The rearranged chain carries TRBV3-1 (or the pseudogene TRBV3-2) and TRBJ1-5; a stretch of 9 junction bases matches TRBD1. V ends up 1 base short and J 4 bases short, with an unmatched junction base count of 2. The CDR3 sequence holds 15 residues, the cysteine and phenylalanine included. Only the CDR3 portion is preserved as DNA: 45 bases, with reading frame beginning at the first base. Via the germline V gene (reference sequence), CDR1 is LGHDT and CDR2 YNNKEL.